This TCR beta chain was captured by sequencing in a study of cytomegalovirus exposure and HLA in healthy donors. Study information: Sequencing of about 200 million T cells in an earlier analysis found 90 million to 120 million unique TCR beta sequences.

As concerns this clone: The antigen is not known.

Findings of the study overall: In a later analysis, productive TCRs from donors in an Asian-associated ancestry cluster reportedly carried fewer N-insertions than the cohort mean. Sequences of the TCR beta chain were said to predict the HLA-A and HLA-B alleles of most subjects accurately.

Germline V gene sequence: CDR1 KGHSH, CDR2 LQKENI. The CDR3 has 15 amino acids. Trimming removed 3 bases from V and 2 bases from J; junction bases left unmatched: 5. The PCR made use of 60 Vbeta and 13 Jbeta primers. Clones were read by immunoSEQ multiplex PCR, and TCRdb kept only the in-frame ones, dropping some. This table holds more than 70,000 clones. The specimen sequenced was PBMCs. The sequence came from a woman aged 60-70 years in good health and CMV-seronegative. The chain is built from TRBV18 and TRBJ2-5; TRBD2 matches at 8 bases. The CDR3 DNA follows: TGTGCCAGCTCACCCCCTAGCGGGCTGCAAGAGACCCAGTACTTC. It codes for CASSPPSGLQETQYF.